This TCR beta chain appears in the sequencing data of a study of tumor and adjacent non-tumor tissue in lung cancer. Study-level findings and limits: In normal lung, the top 100 clones were significantly more dominant than in tumor. Significantly higher TCR diversity was found in tumor than normal lung.

TCRbeta libraries were built with three rounds of nested PCR, modified from ARM-PCR. TCRdb re-analysed the multiplex PCR reads in MiXCR, keeping a single row per CDR3 protein. The sample carries tens of thousands of distinct CDR3 sequences, approximately 79% recorded once. V lost 6 bases and J 8 bases, leaving 14 bases between the germline ends. CDR3 length: 12 amino acids. CDR1 and CDR2 (germline): MNHNS, SASEGT. Worth noting for this clonotype: What it binds is unknown.

RNA was extracted from bulk tissue without any cell sorting. The clonotype was recovered from a woman aged 45 to 65 with non-small cell lung cancer. Input material: lung tumor tissue. V gene TRBV6-1 combines with J gene TRBJ2-7; D is unresolved. CDR3 nucleotide sequence: TGTGCCAGCAGCGACCCCACGTCCAAGCAGTACTTC. It translates to CASSDPTSKQYF.